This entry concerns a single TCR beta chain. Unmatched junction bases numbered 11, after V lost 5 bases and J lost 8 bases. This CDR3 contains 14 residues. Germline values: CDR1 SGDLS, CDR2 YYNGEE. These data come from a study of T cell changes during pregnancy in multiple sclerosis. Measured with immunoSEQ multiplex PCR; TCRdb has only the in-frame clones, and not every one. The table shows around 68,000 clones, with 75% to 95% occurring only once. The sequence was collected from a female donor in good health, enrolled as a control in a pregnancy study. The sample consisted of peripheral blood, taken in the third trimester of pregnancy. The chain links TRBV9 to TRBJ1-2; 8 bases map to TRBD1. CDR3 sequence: CASRRTDRVGGYTF. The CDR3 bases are TGTGCCAGCAGGAGAACGGACAGGGTAGGCGGCTACACCTTC.